The 3 T cell receptor beta chains reported below all come from one sample, sequenced in a study of T-cell reconstitution after alpha-beta-depleted transplantation in children. Preparation of the TCRbeta library was carried out with unique molecular identifiers. TCRdb recomputed calls from the PCR reads with MiXCR, one row per CDR3 protein. The sample includes some 200,000 distinct CDR3 sequences, 8.4% of them seen just once. This specimen was PBMCs, mostly from graft donor cells, taken 360 days after TCRalphabeta/CD19-depleted stem cell transplant. The receptors were gathered from a male patient between 2 and 9 years old who had a stem cell transplant for acute myeloid leukemia, so the T cells may come from the graft donor.

This clonotype was seen more than once but under ten times. The genes are TRBV4-3 and TRBJ2-1; 9 nucleotides match TRBD2. CDR3 size: 16 residues. The trim removed 0 bases at V and 7 bases at J, leaving 7 bases unmatched. Germline V lookup: CDR1 LGHNA, CDR2 YSLEER. CDR3 in amino acids: CASSQDPAGGRNEQFF. CDR3 DNA sequence: TGCGCCAGCAGCCAAGATCCAGCGGGAGGTAGAAATGAGCAGTTCTTC.

The chain uses TRBV14 and TRBJ2-1; D gene ambiguous. The CDR3 is 15 amino acids. Germline lookup yields CDR1 SGHDN and CDR2 FVKESK. V shed 0 bases and J shed 0 bases, with 6 bases lying between them. The CDR3 DNA follows: TGTGCCAGCAGCCAAGAGTGGAACTCCTACAATGAGCAGTTCTTC. Protein product: CASSQEWNSYNEQFF.

The sample holds many counts of this clonotype. J is TRBJ2-3 and V is TRBV29-1; 7 nucleotides line up with TRBD2. Trimming removed 4 bases from V and 5 bases from J; junction bases left unmatched: 12. The CDR3 is made up of 15 amino acids. Germline V lookup: CDR1 SQVTM, CDR2 ANQGSEA. The CDR3: CSVAYYFSSGDTQYF. The CDR3 DNA sequence: TGCAGCGTTGCATATTATTTTTCTAGCGGAGATACGCAGTATTTT.